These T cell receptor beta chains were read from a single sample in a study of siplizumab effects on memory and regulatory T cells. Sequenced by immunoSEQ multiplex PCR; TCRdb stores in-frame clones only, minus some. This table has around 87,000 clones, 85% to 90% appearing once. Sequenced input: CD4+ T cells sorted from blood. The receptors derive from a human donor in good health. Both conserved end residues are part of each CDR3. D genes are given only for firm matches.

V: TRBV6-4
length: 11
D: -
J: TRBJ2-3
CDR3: CASSSGGPQYF

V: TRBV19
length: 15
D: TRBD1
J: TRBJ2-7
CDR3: CASSTRTGERYEQYF

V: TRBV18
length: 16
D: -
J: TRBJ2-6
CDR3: CASSHAPTSGANVLTF

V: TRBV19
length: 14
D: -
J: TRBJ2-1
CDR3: CASRSDLSYNEQFF

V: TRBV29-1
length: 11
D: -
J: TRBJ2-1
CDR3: CSVATTEEQFF

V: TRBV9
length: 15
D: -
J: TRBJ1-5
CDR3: CASSVGAGGRQPQHF

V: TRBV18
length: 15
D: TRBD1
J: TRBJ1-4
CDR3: CASSLGPGQDEKLFF

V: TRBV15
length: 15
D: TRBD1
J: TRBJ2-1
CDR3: CATSKRTGGNNEQFF

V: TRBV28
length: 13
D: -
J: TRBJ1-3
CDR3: CASITGGQNTIYF

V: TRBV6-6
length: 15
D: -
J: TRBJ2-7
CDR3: CASSYGTQSSYEQYF

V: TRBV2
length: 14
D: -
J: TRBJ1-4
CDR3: CASTRGATNEKLFF

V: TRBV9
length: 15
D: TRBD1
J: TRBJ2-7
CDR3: CASSAMTGSSYEQYF

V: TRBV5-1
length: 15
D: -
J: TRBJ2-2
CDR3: CASSPFGTNTGELFF

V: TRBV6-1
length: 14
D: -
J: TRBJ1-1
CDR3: CASRDGFLDTEAFF

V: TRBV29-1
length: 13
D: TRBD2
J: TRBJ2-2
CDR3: CSVGTSATGELFF

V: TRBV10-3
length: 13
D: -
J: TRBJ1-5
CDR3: CAIRGQDNQPQHF

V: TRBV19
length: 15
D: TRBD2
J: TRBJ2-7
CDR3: CASRPTSGTSIEQYF

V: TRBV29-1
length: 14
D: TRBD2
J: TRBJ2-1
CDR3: CSVEGLDPHNEQFF

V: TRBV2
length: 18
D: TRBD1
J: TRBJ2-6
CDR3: CASIPGQGAGVGANVLTF

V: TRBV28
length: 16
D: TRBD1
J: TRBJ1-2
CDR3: CASSLVGTGRNYGYTF

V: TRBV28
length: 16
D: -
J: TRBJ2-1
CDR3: CASSFEPSRVDHEQFF

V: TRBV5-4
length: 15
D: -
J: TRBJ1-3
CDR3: CASSLGGRAGNTIYF

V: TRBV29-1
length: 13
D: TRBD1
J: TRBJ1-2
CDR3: CSVVKGQGSGYTF

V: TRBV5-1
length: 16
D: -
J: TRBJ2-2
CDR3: CASSLVGTPSTGELFF

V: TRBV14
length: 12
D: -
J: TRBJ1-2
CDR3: CASSQAGAGYTF

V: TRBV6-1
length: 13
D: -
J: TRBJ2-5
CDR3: CASSEGTGQTQYF

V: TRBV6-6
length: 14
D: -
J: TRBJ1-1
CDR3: CASSYRVENTEAFF

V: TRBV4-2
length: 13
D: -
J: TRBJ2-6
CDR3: CASSQGGANVLTF

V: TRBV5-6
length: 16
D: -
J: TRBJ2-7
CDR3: CASSLLMQGEAYEQYF

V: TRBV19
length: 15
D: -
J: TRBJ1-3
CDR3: CASSIHDSSGNTIYF

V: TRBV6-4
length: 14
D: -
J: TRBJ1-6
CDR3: CASSDSRRRGPLHF

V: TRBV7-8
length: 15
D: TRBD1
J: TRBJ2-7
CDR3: CASSTPGQGAVEQYF

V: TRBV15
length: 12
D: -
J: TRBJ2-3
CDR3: CATSRDGDTQYF

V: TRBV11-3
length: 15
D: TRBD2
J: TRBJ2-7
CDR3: CASSTRLAGTYEQYF

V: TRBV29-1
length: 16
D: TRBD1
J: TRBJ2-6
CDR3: CSVSGTGDSGANVLTF

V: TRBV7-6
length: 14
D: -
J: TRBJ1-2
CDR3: CASSLSPQRPGYTF

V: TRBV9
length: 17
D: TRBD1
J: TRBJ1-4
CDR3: CASSVGPPGTGGEKLFF

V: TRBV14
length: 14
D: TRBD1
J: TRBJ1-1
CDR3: CASSQRGTGGKAFF

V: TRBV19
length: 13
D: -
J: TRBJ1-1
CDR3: CASSKQLTTEAFF

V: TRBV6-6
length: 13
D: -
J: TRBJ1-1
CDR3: CASSDEGWSEAFF

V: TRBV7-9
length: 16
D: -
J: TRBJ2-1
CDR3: CASSLKYGRNYNEQFF

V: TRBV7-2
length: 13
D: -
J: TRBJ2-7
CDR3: CASSGPGVYEQYF

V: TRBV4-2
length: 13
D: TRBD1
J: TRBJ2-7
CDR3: CASSPRDRREQYF

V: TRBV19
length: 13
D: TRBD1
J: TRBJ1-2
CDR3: CASVQGANYGYTF

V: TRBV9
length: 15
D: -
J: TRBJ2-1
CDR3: CASSVWDVLGNEQFF